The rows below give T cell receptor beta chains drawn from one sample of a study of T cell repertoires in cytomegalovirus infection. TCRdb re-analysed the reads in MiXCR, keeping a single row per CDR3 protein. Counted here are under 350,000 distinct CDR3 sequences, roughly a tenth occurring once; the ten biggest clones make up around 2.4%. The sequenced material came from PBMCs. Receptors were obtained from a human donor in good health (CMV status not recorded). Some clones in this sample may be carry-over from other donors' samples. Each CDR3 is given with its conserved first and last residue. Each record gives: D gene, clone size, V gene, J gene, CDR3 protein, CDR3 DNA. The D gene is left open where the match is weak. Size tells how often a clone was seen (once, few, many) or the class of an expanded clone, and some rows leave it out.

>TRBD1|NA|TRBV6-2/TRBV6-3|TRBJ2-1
CASRKDRGGNNEQFF
TGTGCCAGCAGAAAGGACAGGGGGGGCAACAATGAGCAGTTCTTC
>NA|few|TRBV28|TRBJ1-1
CASSSLSGRSTEAFF
TGTGCCAGCTCTAGCCTTAGTGGAAGGAGCACTGAAGCTTTCTTT
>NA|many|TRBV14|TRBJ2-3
CASRAPHGRVNTDTQYF
TGTGCCAGCAGGGCCCCGCATGGAAGGGTTAACACAGATACGCAGTATTTT
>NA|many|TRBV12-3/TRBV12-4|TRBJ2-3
CASSFAGAGTDTQYF
TGTGCCAGCAGTTTCGCGGGGGCCGGCACAGATACGCAGTATTTT
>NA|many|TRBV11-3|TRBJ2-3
CASSLGTLTDTQYF
TGTGCCAGCAGCCTTGGGACTCTCACAGATACGCAGTATTTT
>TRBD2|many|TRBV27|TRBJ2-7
CASPRAGTSEDEQYF
TGTGCCAGCCCCCGGGCCGGGACTAGCGAGGACGAGCAGTACTTC
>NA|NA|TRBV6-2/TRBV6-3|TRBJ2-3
CASSYGDMQYF
TGTGCCAGCAGTTACGGGGATATGCAGTATTTT
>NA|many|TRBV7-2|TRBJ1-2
CASSLGVPPHYGYTF
TGTGCCAGCAGCTTAGGGGTCCCCCCGCACTATGGCTACACCTTC
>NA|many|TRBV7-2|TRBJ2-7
CASSWTPERYEQYF
TGTGCCAGCAGCTGGACACCGGAGAGGTACGAGCAGTACTTC
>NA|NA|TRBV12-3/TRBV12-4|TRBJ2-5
CASGLDRDQETQYF
TGTGCCAGCGGCTTAGACAGAGATCAAGAGACCCAGTACTTC
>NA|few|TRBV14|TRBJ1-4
CASSQADEKLFF
TGTGCCAGCAGCCAAGCCGATGAAAAACTGTTTTTT
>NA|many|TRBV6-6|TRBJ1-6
CASSYSGRQRFYNSPLHF
TGTGCCAGCAGTTACTCCGGGAGACAGCGATTTTATAATTCACCCCTCCACTTT
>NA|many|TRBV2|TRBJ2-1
CASSEASPGLHNEQFF
TGTGCCAGCAGTGAAGCGTCCCCTGGGCTCCACAATGAGCAGTTCTTC
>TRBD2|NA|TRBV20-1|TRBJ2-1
CSARGARASGGFFRQFF
TGCAGTGCTAGAGGTGCCCGAGCTAGCGGGGGGTTTTTCCGGCAGTTCTTC
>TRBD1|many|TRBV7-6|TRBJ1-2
CASSPGQGGMATF
TGTGCCAGCAGCCCGGGACAGGGGGGAATGGCCACCTTC
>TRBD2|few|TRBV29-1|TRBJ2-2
CSVGRGGFAGELFF
TGCAGCGTTGGCCGGGGGGGGTTCGCCGGGGAGCTGTTTTTT
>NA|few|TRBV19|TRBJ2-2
CASISLSTGELFF
TGTGCCAGTATATCCCTTAGCACCGGGGAGCTGTTTTTT
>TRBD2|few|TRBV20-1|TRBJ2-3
CSAVWASGGALRSTDTQYF
TGCAGTGCTGTATGGGCTAGCGGGGGGGCCTTAAGGAGCACAGATACGCAGTATTTT
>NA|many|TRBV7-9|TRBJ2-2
CASSHQRVGTKNTGELFF
TGTGCCAGCAGCCACCAAAGGGTGGGCACCAAGAACACCGGGGAGCTGTTTTTT
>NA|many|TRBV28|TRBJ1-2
CASSFKAYGYTF
TGTGCCAGCAGTTTTAAAGCGTATGGCTACACCTTC
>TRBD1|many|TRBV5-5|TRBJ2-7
CASSLTGGDIYEQYF
TGTGCCAGCAGCTTGACAGGGGGCGATATCTACGAGCAGTACTTC
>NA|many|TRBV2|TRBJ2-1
CASSDPGGHYNEQFF
TGTGCCAGCAGTGACCCGGGGGGCCACTACAATGAGCAGTTCTTC
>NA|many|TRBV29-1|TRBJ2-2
CSVDRGATGELFF
TGCAGCGTTGACAGGGGAGCCACCGGGGAGCTGTTTTTT
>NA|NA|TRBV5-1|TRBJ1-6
CASSLYGGNQGHYNSPLHF
TGCGCCAGCAGCTTGTACGGGGGGAACCAGGGGCACTATAATTCACCCCTCCACTTT
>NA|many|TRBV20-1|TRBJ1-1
CSARGTKGTYGAEAFF
TGCAGTGCTAGGGGTACGAAGGGGACGTACGGCGCTGAAGCTTTCTTT
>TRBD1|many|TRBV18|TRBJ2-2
CASSPDRGVTGELFF
TGTGCCAGCTCACCGGACAGGGGAGTTACCGGGGAGCTGTTTTTT
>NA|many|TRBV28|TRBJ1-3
CASSLYPARLTGNTIYF
TGTGCCAGCAGTTTATACCCAGCAAGATTGACTGGAAACACCATATATTTT